The 4 T cell receptor beta chains in this list originate from one sample, sequenced in a study of blood T cell repertoires in COVID-19. TCRdb's copy holds only in-frame clones and misses some; the assay was immunoSEQ multiplex PCR. The table includes 180,000 or so clones, roughly 87% detected once. The specimen was peripheral blood. These receptors were obtained from a woman aged 50 to 60 with acute or convalescent COVID-19.

This chain joins TRBV7-6 and TRBJ2-7; 9 bases are shared with TRBD2. The CDR3 sequence is 17 residues long. J lost 5 bases, V lost 0 bases, and 11 bases had no gene match. Germline values: CDR1 SGHVS, CDR2 FNYEAQ. CDR3 DNA: TGTGCCAGCAGCTTAGCGTGGGGTAGCGGGAGTTCCCACGAGCAGTACTTC. This gives the protein CASSLAWGSGSSHEQYF.

This clone was seen just once. J is TRBJ1-4 and V is TRBV9, with D maybe TRBD1 (6 bases). CDR1 is SGDLS and CDR2 is YYNGEE in the germline V gene. CDR3 length: 13 amino acids. Trimming left V 3 bases short and J 8 bases short, with 11 bases between. CDR3 protein: CASSEQGEEKLFF. As DNA, the CDR3 is TGTGCCAGCAGCGAACAGGGTGAGGAAAAACTGTTTTTT.

The J gene is TRBJ2-6, the V gene TRBV5-1; TRBD1 matches at 7 bases. This CDR3 spans 20 amino acids. V shed 4 bases, J shed 0 bases, and the junction held 16 bases outside the gene matches. Germline CDR1 SGHRS, CDR2 YFSETQ. The CDR3 loop is CASSTFGAGQASSGANVLTF. As DNA, the CDR3 is TGCGCCAGCAGCACTTTTGGGGCTGGACAGGCCAGCTCTGGGGCCAACGTCCTGACTTTC.

The chain uses TRBV30 and TRBJ1-6; D remains unclear. The germline V and J ends were trimmed by 3 bases and 3 bases, with 18 bases remaining between them. From germline, CDR1 is GTSNPN and CDR2 SVGIG (reference sequence). This CDR3 has 17 amino acids. The CDR3 coding sequence is TGTGCCTGGAGCACCCAACGCCGACGGGACTATAATTCACCCCTCCACTTT. Encoded protein: CAWSTQRRRDYNSPLHF.